These T cell receptor beta chains were read from a single sample in a study of blood T cell repertoires in COVID-19. Sequencing was performed with immunoSEQ multiplex PCR; in TCRdb, only in-frame clones are kept and a portion is missing. The sample holds tens of thousands of clones, 70% to 80% seen once. The specimen sequenced was peripheral blood. The receptors originated from a woman aged 55-69 years with acute or convalescent COVID-19. Both conserved end residues are trimmed from each CDR3. Some rows have no size entry. The others give once, few or many, or a class for an expanded clone.

>TRBV24-1|-|TRBJ2-3
ATSRGQTDTQY
>TRBV2|-|TRBJ1-4
ASKLWGATNEKLF
>TRBV11-2|-|TRBJ2-7
ASSSLRGGDALEQY
>TRBV30|few|TRBJ2-7
AWSGQVYEQY
>TRBV2|-|TRBJ2-2
ASSEYTGGTGELF
>TRBV2|-|TRBJ1-4
ASKVQGQLNEKLF
>TRBV30|-|TRBJ1-6
AWSVQGRHSPLH
>TRBV7-2|-|TRBJ1-5
ASSLTVHGNQPQH
>TRBV5-1|-|TRBJ1-5
ASSPQGNDQPQH
>TRBV5-4|-|TRBJ1-1
ASSPTGVGTEAF
>TRBV28|-|TRBJ2-7
ASSFSTGISYEQY
>TRBV10-3|-|TRBJ1-5
AISSGGNGDLSNQPQH
>TRBV14|-|TRBJ1-6
ASSPRDGRNSPLH
>TRBV18|-|TRBJ1-1
ASSPVGQSEAF
>TRBV12-5|-|TRBJ2-7
ASGTFEQY
>TRBV11-2|-|TRBJ2-3
ASSLDGEWTDTQY
>TRBV9|-|TRBJ1-5
ASSVEGDSNQPQH
>TRBV27|-|TRBJ2-7
ASSFSGFAYEQY
>TRBV4-1|-|TRBJ2-2
ASSQDRGDRADTGELF
>TRBV4-1|-|TRBJ1-2
ASSQGGGGYT
>TRBV28|-|TRBJ2-3
ASSPTGAADTQY
>TRBV5-6|-|TRBJ2-6
ASSEGASGANVLT
>TRBV6-5|-|TRBJ1-1
ASSYRGQGVNTEAF
>TRBV9|-|TRBJ2-3
ASSYTGNTLSSTDTQY
>TRBV6-5|-|TRBJ2-7
ASSYMRTYEQY
>TRBV11-1|-|TRBJ1-1
ASSQGDTEAF
>TRBV3-1/TRBV3-2|once|TRBJ1-1
ASSQDWQGSTEAF
>TRBV27|-|TRBJ1-4
ASSLNGGSEKLF
>TRBV15|-|TRBJ2-2
ATSQRGANTGELF
>TRBV30|-|TRBJ1-6
AWSVRGTNNSPLH
>TRBV3-1/TRBV3-2|-|TRBJ2-2
ASSQGAIMGTGELF
>TRBV6-5|-|TRBJ1-6
ASTRRTGINSPLH
>TRBV19|-|TRBJ1-1
ASSIQGKVFAEAF
>TRBV18|few|TRBJ2-3
ASSQAGTPLDTQY
>TRBV5-1|-|TRBJ1-1
ASSPDSVNTEAF
>TRBV27|-|TRBJ2-1
ASTSGLEQF
>TRBV3-1/TRBV3-2|-|TRBJ1-1
ASSQPAGVRNTEAF
>TRBV6-6|-|TRBJ1-1
ASSYSGTGRAEAF
>TRBV28|-|TRBJ1-6
ASSFDWGQGISPLH
>TRBV18|-|TRBJ1-4
ASSPVEGVLF